One sample yielded the 12 T cell receptor beta chains listed below, sequenced in a study of cytomegalovirus exposure and HLA in healthy donors. The PCR made use of 60 Vbeta and 13 Jbeta primers. Profiling relied on immunoSEQ multiplex PCR, and the TCRdb table lists in-frame clones only, not all of them. The sample lists 65,000 to 75,000 clones, around 77% seen once, with approximately 5.8% in the top ten. Sequences were obtained from PBMCs. The receptors come from a middle-aged man in good health and CMV-seronegative.

A few counts support this clone. The chain is built from TRBV28 and TRBJ2-1; D may be TRBD1 (6 bases). Germline assignment: CDR1 MDHEN and CDR2 SYDVKM. Deletions cut 4 bases from V and 4 bases from J, with 8 bases between. CDR3 length equals 13 residues. This chain's CDR3 is CASSSGQYNEQFF. CDR3 bases: TGTGCCAGCAGTTCTGGACAGTACAATGAGCAGTTCTTC.

The chain joins TRBV19 to TRBJ1-2; 9 nucleotides match TRBD1. The length of the CDR3 is 15 residues. Looked up from germline, CDR1 is LNHDA and CDR2 is SQIVND (reference sequence). V was pared by 6 bases and J by 2 bases, with 7 bases of the junction left unmatched. CDR3 residues: CASRPRDRANYGYTF. CDR3 nucleotides: TGTGCCAGTAGACCCCGGGACAGGGCGAACTATGGCTACACCTTC.

The gene calls are TRBV5-1 and TRBJ2-2, with a possible D match to TRBD2 (5 bases). Germline V gene lookup returns CDR1 SGHRS and CDR2 YFSETQ. The germline V and J ends were trimmed by 6 bases and 1 base, with 7 bases remaining between them. The CDR3 has 13 residues. The CDR3 region is CASTGRNTGELFF. The CDR3 DNA reads TGCGCCAGCACGGGAAGGAACACCGGGGAGCTGTTTTTT. Filled out from reference TRBV5-1 and TRBJ2-2, the complete variable domain reads KAGVTQTPRYLIKTRGQQVTLSCSPISGHRSVSWYQQTPGQGLQFLFEYFSETQRNKGNFPGRFSGRQFSNSRSEMNVSTLELGDSALYLCASTGRNTGELFFGEGSRLTVL.

This clone was observed a single time. The CDR3 loop is CASSQDRSFGGYTF. The CDR3 coding sequence is TGCGCCAGCAGTCAAGACAGGTCGTTTGGTGGCTACACCTTC. The rearrangement joins TRBV5-1 to TRBJ1-2; a weak D match, TRBD1 (6 bases). CDR1 is SGHRS, CDR2 YFSETQ, per germline. V lost 5 bases and J 7 bases, leaving 18 bases between the germline ends. This CDR3 region has 14 residues.

The chain employs TRBV5-1 and TRBJ1-2, with D possibly matching TRBD1 (5 bases). The V gene's germline CDR1 is SGHRS and CDR2 YFSETQ. The CDR3 covers 13 residues. The germline V and J ends were trimmed by 2 bases and 5 bases, with 10 bases remaining between them. The CDR3 DNA is TGCGCCAGCAGCTTTGACAGCTCATATGGCTACACCTTC. Protein product: CASSFDSSYGYTF.

This clone was detected only a few times. This chain uses TRBV2 with TRBJ2-3; 9 bases line up with TRBD2. The V gene end was trimmed by 6 bases and the J gene end by 3 bases; junction bases not matched to a gene: 4. From germline, CDR1 is SNHLY and CDR2 FYNNEI. The CDR3 has 14 residues. CDR3 sequence (DNA): TGTGCCAGCAGAGAGCGGGGGGTAACAGATACGCAGTATTTT. Its translation is CASRERGVTDTQYF.

This clone was counted a few times. The chain carries TRBV25-1 and TRBJ2-4, with a tentative D call TRBD2 (7 bases). Germline loops: CDR1 MGHDK, CDR2 SYGVNS. Trimming stripped 2 bases from V and 8 bases from J, with 13 bases between. The CDR3 length is 14 residues. Here the CDR3 reads CASSEGRGGDIQYF. For the CDR3, the DNA is TGTGCCAGCAGTGAAGGTAGAGGGGGGGACATTCAGTACTTC.

This chain links TRBV18 with TRBJ1-1; the D gene is possibly TRBD1 (5 bases). CDR1 is KGHSH and CDR2 is LQKENI in the germline V gene. V lost 4 bases and J lost 3, with 9 bases in between. The CDR3 runs to 13 residues. CDR3 bases: TGTGCCAGCTCACAGGGGCTTGACACTGAAGCTTTCTTT. Translation: CASSQGLDTEAFF.

The V call is TRBV5-1, the J call TRBJ2-2; the D gene is possibly TRBD1 (5 bases). Germline V gene sequence: CDR1 SGHRS, CDR2 YFSETQ. Trimming stripped 7 bases from V and 5 bases from J, with 18 bases between. This CDR3 is built from 15 residues. For the CDR3, the DNA is TGCGCCAGCTCACAGGCCCCGACTGGAACCGGGGAGCTGTTTTTT. This gives the protein CASSQAPTGTGELFF. The full variable domain, in which reference TRBV5-1 and TRBJ2-2 provide the parts outside the CDR3, is KAGVTQTPRYLIKTRGQQVTLSCSPISGHRSVSWYQQTPGQGLQFLFEYFSETQRNKGNFPGRFSGRQFSNSRSEMNVSTLELGDSALYLCASSQAPTGTGELFFGEGSRLTVL.

This clone is medium-sized by share. The chain joins TRBV4-2 to TRBJ2-1; TRBD2 matches at 9 bases. Germline values: CDR1 LGHNA, CDR2 YNFKEQ. V trimming: 0 bases; J trimming: 9 bases; junction bases outside the gene matches: 3. The CDR3 runs 14 residues. CDR3 coding DNA: TGTGCCAGCAGCCAAGAATCTAGCGGGATTGAGCAGTTCTTC. This gives the protein CASSQESSGIEQFF.

The V and J genes are TRBV5-6 and TRBJ2-7; a weak D match, TRBD1 (5 bases). CDR3 size: 15 residues. The ends were cut back, 4 bases at V and 2 bases at J, with 16 bases in the middle. CDR1 is SGHDT, CDR2 YYEEEE, per germline. CDR3 in DNA: TGTGCCAGCAGCAGCCTCAGGGTCAAAGCCTACGAGCAGTACTTC. Its translation: CASSSLRVKAYEQYF. The variable domain in full, completed from reference TRBV5-6 and TRBJ2-7, reads DAGVTQSPTHLIKTRGQQVTLRCSPKSGHDTVSWYQQALGQGPQFIFQYYEEEERQRGNFPDRFSGHQFPNYSSELNVNALLLGDSALYLCASSSLRVKAYEQYFGPGTRLTVT.

This clone has just one count. This rearrangement joins TRBV6-5 to TRBJ1-2, with D maybe TRBD1 (5 bases). Trimming stripped 0 bases from V and 2 bases from J, with 13 bases between. The germline CDR1 and CDR2 sequences are MNHEY and SVGAGI. CDR3 length equals 16 residues. The CDR3 DNA sequence: TGTGCCAGCAGTTACTCAACGGCAGGGATCAACTATGGCTACACCTTC. Protein: CASSYSTAGINYGYTF.